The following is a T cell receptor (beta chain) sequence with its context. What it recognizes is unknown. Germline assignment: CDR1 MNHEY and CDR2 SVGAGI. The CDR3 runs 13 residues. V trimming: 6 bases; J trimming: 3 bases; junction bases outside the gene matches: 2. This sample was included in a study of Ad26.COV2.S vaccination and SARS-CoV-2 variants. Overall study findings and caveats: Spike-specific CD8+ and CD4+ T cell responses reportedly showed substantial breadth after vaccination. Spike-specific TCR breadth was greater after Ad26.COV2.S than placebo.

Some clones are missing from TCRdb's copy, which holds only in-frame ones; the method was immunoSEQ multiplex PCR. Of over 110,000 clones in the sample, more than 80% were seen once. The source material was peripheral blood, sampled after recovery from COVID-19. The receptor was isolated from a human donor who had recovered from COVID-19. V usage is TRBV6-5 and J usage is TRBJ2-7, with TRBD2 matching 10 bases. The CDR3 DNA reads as TGTGCCAGCAGGGGACTAGCGAACTACGAGCAGTACTTC. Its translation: CASRGLANYEQYF.